The T cell receptor (beta chain) described here comes from a study of blood T cell repertoires in COVID-19. V was clipped by 6 bases and J by 4 bases, with 24 bases between them. Germline V gives CDR1 SNHLY, CDR2 FYNNEI. This CDR3 comprises 17 residues. Those enrolled, adults aged roughly 18 to 89 years, came from some 23 US areas. Produced via immunoSEQ multiplex PCR; TCRdb's table is partial and in-frame only. This table has more than 400,000 clones, 87% appearing once. V gene TRBV2 combines with J gene TRBJ1-2; D gene ambiguous. This TCR was recovered from a woman between 18 and 30 years old who had recovered from COVID-19. Source material: PBMCs or T cells enriched from blood (not recorded which). Here the CDR3 reads CASRAFPRLTRGYGYTF. CDR3 DNA sequence: TGTGCCAGCAGAGCTTTCCCGCGCCTGACCCGGGGCTATGGCTACACCTTC.